This T cell receptor beta chain was sequenced during a study of CD8 T cells in ankylosing spondylitis (dated by TCRdb to 2016 to 2017). Broadly, across the study: T cell receptor beta repertoires were profiled in healthy donors and ankylosing spondylitis patients so that disease-linked TCR variants could be found. The full study cohort was made up of 25 ankylosing spondylitis patients and 108 healthy donors. Samples of peripheral blood were taken, and for ankylosing spondylitis patients, synovial fluid was collected as well.

Study-level results and caveats: The disease-linked clones had a CD8+ phenotype and were found at relatively low frequencies in peripheral blood. Some motif variants were previously reported in synovial fluid and blood of reactive arthritis patients, suggesting common disease-initiation mechanisms. According to the report, matched synovial fluid samples from ankylosing spondylitis patients were significantly enriched for the disease-linked clones. A TCR beta motif made up of several highly homologous amino acid variants appeared to be characteristic of blood from ankylosing spondylitis patients.

The instrument was an Illumina HiSeq 2500. Quantitative 5'-RACE with molecular barcodes was used to prepare TCR beta libraries. As for how the authors treated the data: To identify disease-linked TCR variants, a new computational method was used, one built on a probabilistic model of VDJ rearrangement. Using fastp trimming at Q25 and MiXCR clonotype assembly, TCRdb reanalyzed the public sequencing data and kept in-frame beta chains. Identical CDR3 protein sequences are pooled into one entry, listed with their most common genes and DNA. TCRdb, rather than the study authors, made the V and J calls. The sample includes over 400,000 distinct CDR3 sequences, with approximately 26% observed a single time. Together, the top ten hold 0.85% to 1% of the sample. Looking up the germline V gene (reference sequence) yields CDR1 DFQATT and CDR2 SNEGSKA. The CDR3, cysteine through phenylalanine, is 14 amino acids long. Of the read, only the CDR3 DNA is kept; its 42 bases are in frame from base 1. The V end gives up 5 bases and the J end 2 bases, leaving 5 bases in the junction not matched to a gene.

Notes on this clonotype: Its cognate antigen has yet to be identified. Base qualities are missing; no much larger clone stands one base away.

The sample comprised blood, either unsorted or a sorted T cell fraction (not recorded which). The chain couples TRBV20-1 to TRBJ2-5; 10 nucleotides in the junction match TRBD2. The receptor comes from a male donor with ankylosing spondylitis. The CDR3 region reads CSAFELAGQETQYF. The DNA sequence follows: TGCAGTGCTTTCGAACTAGCGGGACAAGAGACCCAGTACTTC.